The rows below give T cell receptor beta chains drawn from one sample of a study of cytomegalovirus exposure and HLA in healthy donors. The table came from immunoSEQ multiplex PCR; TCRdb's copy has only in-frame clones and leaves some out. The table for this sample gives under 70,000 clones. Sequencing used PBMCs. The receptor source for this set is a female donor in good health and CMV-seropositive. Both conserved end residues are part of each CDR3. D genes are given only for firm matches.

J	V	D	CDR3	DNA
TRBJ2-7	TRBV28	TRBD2	CASSPRGGGRGYEQYF	TGTGCCAGCAGTCCACGAGGAGGCGGGAGGGGCTACGAGCAGTACTTC
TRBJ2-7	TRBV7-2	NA	CARSSSYEQYF	TGTGCCAGAAGCTCCAGCTACGAGCAGTACTTC
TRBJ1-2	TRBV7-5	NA	CVRSLVPARQGVYGYTF	TGTGTCAGAAGCTTAGTACCCGCCAGACAGGGGGTCTATGGCTACACCTTC
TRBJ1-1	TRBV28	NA	CASRHNPPGNTEAFF	TGTGCCAGCAGGCATAACCCCCCGGGGAACACTGAAGCTTTCTTT
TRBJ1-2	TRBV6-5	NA	CASRQGGHGYTF	TGTGCCAGCAGACAAGGAGGCCACGGCTACACCTTC
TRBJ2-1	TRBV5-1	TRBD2	CATSGTSDYNEQFF	TGCGCCACCTCCGGGACTAGCGACTACAATGAGCAGTTCTTC
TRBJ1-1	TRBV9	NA	CASSVLFDTEAFF	TGTGCCAGCAGCGTACTATTTGACACTGAAGCTTTCTTT
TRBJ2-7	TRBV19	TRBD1	CASSSNRGPYEQYF	TGTGCCAGTAGTAGTAACAGGGGGCCCTACGAGCAGTACTTC
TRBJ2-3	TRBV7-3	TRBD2	CASSRIAGGTDTQYF	TGTGCCAGCAGCCGAATAGCGGGGGGCACAGATACGCAGTATTTT
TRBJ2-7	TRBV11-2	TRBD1	CASSRDPGQPEQYF	TGTGCCAGCAGCCGCGACCCGGGACAGCCCGAGCAGTACTTC
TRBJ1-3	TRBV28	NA	CASSSLGAGNTIYF	TGTGCCAGCTCTTCCCTAGGAGCTGGAAACACCATATATTTT
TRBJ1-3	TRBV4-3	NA	CASSQDWRGSSGNTIYF	TGCGCCAGCAGCCAAGACTGGCGGGGAAGCTCTGGAAACACCATATATTTT
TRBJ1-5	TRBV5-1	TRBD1	CASSLGEDRYQPQHF	TGCGCCAGCAGCTTGGGGGAGGACAGGTATCAGCCCCAGCATTTT
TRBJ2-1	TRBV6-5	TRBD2	CASGLAGPTGNEQFF	TGTGCCAGCGGACTAGCGGGCCCTACTGGCAATGAGCAGTTCTTC
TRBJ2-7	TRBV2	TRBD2	CASSGLADSYEQYF	TGTGCCAGCAGCGGACTAGCGGACTCCTACGAGCAGTACTTC
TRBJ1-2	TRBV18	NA	CASSPRSEGASYGYTF	TGTGCCAGCTCACCACGGTCCGAGGGAGCTAGCTATGGCTACACCTTC
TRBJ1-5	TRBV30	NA	CAWSVQGRQPQHF	TGTGCCTGGAGTGTACAGGGACGCCAGCCCCAGCATTTT
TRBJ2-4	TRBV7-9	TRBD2	CASSSAGTRKYF	TGTGCCAGCAGCTCGGCCGGGACTAGGAAGTACTTC
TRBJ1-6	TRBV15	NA	CATSIRTDYNSPLHF	TGTGCCACCAGCATTAGGACAGATTATAATTCACCCCTCCACTTT
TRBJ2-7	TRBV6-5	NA	CASSRVLGRGEQYF	TGTGCCAGCAGCCGCGTTCTAGGTAGGGGCGAGCAGTACTTC
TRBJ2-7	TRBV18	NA	CASSDRYNAYEQYF	TGTGCCAGCTCAGACAGGTACAACGCCTACGAGCAGTACTTC
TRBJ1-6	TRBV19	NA	CASPGLGDNSPLHF	TGTGCCAGTCCAGGGTTAGGGGATAATTCACCCCTCCACTTT
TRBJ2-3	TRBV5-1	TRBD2	CASSLGTSGDADTQYF	TGCGCCAGCAGCTTGGGGACTAGCGGGGATGCAGATACGCAGTATTTT
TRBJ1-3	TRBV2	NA	CASSVGLVNTIYF	TGTGCCAGCAGTGTTGGACTGGTAAACACCATATATTTT
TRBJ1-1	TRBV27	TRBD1	CASSLRGLGTEDFF	TGTGCCAGCAGTTTAAGGGGGCTAGGCACTGAAGATTTCTTT
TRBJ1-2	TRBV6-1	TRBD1	CASSVGDRGGTANYGYTF	TGTGCCAGCAGTGTAGGAGACAGGGGTGGAACAGCTAACTATGGCTACACCTTC
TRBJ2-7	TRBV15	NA	CATSRDSGGSYEQYF	TGTGCCACCAGCAGAGATTCGGGGGGCTCTTACGAGCAGTACTTC
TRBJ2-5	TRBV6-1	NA	CASSPLGGAQETQYF	TGTGCCAGCAGCCCTCTGGGGGGAGCCCAAGAGACCCAGTACTTC
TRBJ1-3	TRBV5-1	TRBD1	CASRDGTAGNTIYF	TGCGCCAGCAGAGACGGGACAGCTGGAAACACCATATATTTT
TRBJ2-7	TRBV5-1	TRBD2	CASSPSGVHAYEQYF	TGCGCCAGCAGTCCTAGCGGGGTCCACGCCTACGAGCAGTACTTC
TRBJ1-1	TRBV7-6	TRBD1	CASSPGQENTEDFF	TGTGCCAGCAGCCCGGGACAGGAGAACACTGAAGATTTCTTT
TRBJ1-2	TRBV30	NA	CAWSSTGAPNYGYTF	TGTGCCTGGAGTTCGACAGGCGCCCCTAACTATGGCTACACCTTC
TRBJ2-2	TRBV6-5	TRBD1	CATGRGTGFAGELFF	TGTGCCACCGGCCGGGGGACAGGGTTTGCCGGGGAGCTGTTTTTT
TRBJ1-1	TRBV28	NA	CASSRWNTEAFF	TGTGCCAGCAGTCGTTGGAACACTGAAGCTTTCTTT
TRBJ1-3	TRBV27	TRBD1	CASSWDRKDTIYF	TGTGCCAGCAGTTGGGACAGAAAGGACACCATATATTTT
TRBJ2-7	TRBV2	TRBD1	CASSETGPKHEQYF	TGTGCCAGCAGCGAGACAGGGCCCAAGCACGAGCAGTACTTC
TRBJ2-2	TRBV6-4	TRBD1	CASRRTGVGELFF	TGTGCCAGCAGACGGACAGGGGTCGGGGAGCTGTTTTTT
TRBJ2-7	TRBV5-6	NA	CASSLGQAAAYEQYF	TGTGCCAGCAGCTTGGGACAGGCCGCTGCCTACGAGCAGTACTTC
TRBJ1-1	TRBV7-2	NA	CASSLGVDSPAGAFF	TGTGCCAGCAGCTTAGGGGTGGACAGTCCCGCCGGCGCTTTCTTT
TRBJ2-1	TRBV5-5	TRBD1	CASSGGTGYNEQFF	TGTGCCAGCAGCGGAGGGACAGGGTACAATGAGCAGTTCTTC
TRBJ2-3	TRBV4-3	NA	CASSPRGAGGDTQYF	TGCGCCAGCAGCCCACGAGGGGCCGGGGGAGATACGCAGTATTTT
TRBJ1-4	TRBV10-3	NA	CAISDRGDGEKLFF	TGTGCCATCAGTGACAGGGGAGACGGTGAAAAACTGTTTTTT
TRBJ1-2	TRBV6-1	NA	CASSDGDGYTF	TGTGCCAGCAGTGACGGGGATGGCTACACCTTC
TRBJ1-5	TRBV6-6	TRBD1	CASKFEGGSQPQHF	TGTGCCAGCAAGTTTGAAGGGGGCAGTCAGCCCCAGCATTTT
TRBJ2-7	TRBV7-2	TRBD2	CASSLEAGGDYEQYF	TGTGCCAGCAGCTTAGAAGCGGGGGGAGACTACGAGCAGTACTTC
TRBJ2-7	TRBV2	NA	CASSGTASYEQYF	TGTGCCAGCAGTGGGACAGCCTCCTACGAGCAGTACTTC
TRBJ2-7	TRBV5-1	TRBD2	CASSSLTSGGPYEQYF	TGCGCCAGCAGCTCCCTGACTAGCGGGGGCCCCTACGAGCAGTACTTC
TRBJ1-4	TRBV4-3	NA	CASSQEQAPGNEKLFF	TGCGCCAGCAGCCAAGAACAGGCCCCAGGGAACGAAAAACTGTTTTTT
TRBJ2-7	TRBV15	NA	CATSRDRLGEYEQYF	TGTGCCACCAGCAGAGATCGATTGGGAGAATACGAGCAGTACTTC
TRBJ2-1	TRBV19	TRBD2	CASSIGRASGDNEQFF	TGTGCCAGTAGTATAGGCCGCGCTAGCGGCGACAATGAGCAGTTCTTC
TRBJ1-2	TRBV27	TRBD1	CASSVKSGQGVGGYTF	TGTGCCAGCAGTGTAAAATCGGGACAGGGGGTCGGTGGCTACACCTTC
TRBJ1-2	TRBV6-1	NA	CASSEYGPPGVYGYTF	TGTGCCAGCAGTGAATATGGGCCTCCCGGGGTTTATGGCTACACCTTC
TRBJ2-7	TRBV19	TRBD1	CASSIGLGQGDYEQYF	TGTGCCAGTAGTATAGGCTTGGGACAGGGCGACTACGAGCAGTACTTC
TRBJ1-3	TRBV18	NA	CASSSVVDNSGNTIYF	TGTGCCAGCTCATCAGTAGTGGACAACTCTGGAAACACCATATATTTT
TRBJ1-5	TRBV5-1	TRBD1	CASSWDRDQPQHF	TGCGCCAGCAGCTGGGACAGGGACCAGCCCCAGCATTTT
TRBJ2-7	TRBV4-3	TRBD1	CASSQGTGDYEQYF	TGCGCCAGCAGCCAAGGGACAGGGGACTACGAGCAGTACTTC
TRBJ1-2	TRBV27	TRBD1	CASSPQPGQGDYGYTF	TGTGCCAGCAGCCCACAGCCGGGACAGGGGGACTATGGCTACACCTTC
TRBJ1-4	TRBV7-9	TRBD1	CASSLGWTGPTNEKLFF	TGTGCCAGCAGCTTAGGCTGGACAGGCCCAACTAATGAAAAACTGTTTTTT
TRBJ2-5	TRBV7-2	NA	CASSFGRGETQYF	TGTGCCAGCAGCTTCGGCAGGGGAGAGACCCAGTACTTC